This T cell receptor beta chain was sequenced during a study of blood T cell repertoires in COVID-19. The ends were cut back, 5 bases at V and 7 bases at J, with 12 bases in the middle. The CDR3 covers 13 residues. Germline V CDR1 and CDR2: MNHEY, SMNVEV (reference sequence). Repertoires were generated with immunoSEQ multiplex PCR, while TCRdb's copy carries only in-frame clones and drops some. The sample has 170,000 or so clones; around 86% are singletons. Sequenced: peripheral blood. The chain links TRBV27 to TRBJ1-5; D not certain. The sequence was collected from a man in his sixties with COVID-19, enrolled during active disease. The DNA of the CDR3 is TGTGCCAGCAGTCAGCTTAGAGGCCAGCCCCAGCATTTT. It translates to CASSQLRGQPQHF.